Shown below are 7 T cell receptor beta chains from a single sample sequenced in a study of OX40 agonist ivuxolimab in advanced cancers. Profiling relied on immunoSEQ multiplex PCR, and the TCRdb table lists in-frame clones only, not all of them. Of about 46,000 clones in the sample, around 91% were seen once. Sequences were derived from CD4+ or CD8+ T cells sorted from blood, sampled in a trial of the OX40 agonist ivuxolimab. The receptors here all came from an adult with an advanced solid tumor such as melanoma, head and neck, liver or kidney cancer.

The genes are TRBV30 and TRBJ2-5; D is undetermined. Trimming removed 1 base from V and 5 bases from J, with 14 bases in between. The germline CDR1 and CDR2 sequences are GTSNPN and SVGIG (reference sequence). This CDR3 is 14 amino acids long. CDR3 bases: TGTGCCTGGAGTGCTCCGACCCGGATCGAGACCCAGTACTTC. Amino acid sequence: CAWSAPTRIETQYF.

The chain combines TRBV27 with TRBJ2-2; 8 nucleotides match TRBD1. This CDR3 region has 16 residues. V shed 5 bases, J shed 0 bases, and the junction held 5 bases outside the gene matches. The germline V gene has CDR1 MNHEY and CDR2 SMNVEV (reference sequence). CDR3 coding DNA: TGTGCCAGCAGTCCGAGGACAGGGACGAACACCGGGGAGCTGTTTTTT. It yields the protein CASSPRTGTNTGELFF.

The gene calls are TRBV27 and TRBJ2-7; D assignment may be TRBD1 or TRBD2 (6 bases each). CDR3 length equals 14 residues. Germline assignment: CDR1 MNHEY and CDR2 SMNVEV (reference sequence). V lost 2 bases to trimming and J lost 0 bases, with 8 bases between them. The CDR3 region has the DNA TGTGCCAGCAGTTTAAGGGGGGTCTCCTACGAGCAGTACTTC. This codes for CASSLRGVSYEQYF.

This chain links TRBV21-1 with TRBJ1-1. TRBV21-1 corresponds to a pseudogene. CDR3 length: 14 amino acids. CDR3 in amino acids: CASSKEPGDTEAFF. For the CDR3, the DNA is TGTGCCAGCAGCAAAGAACCGGGCGACACTGAAGCTTTCTTT.

The V call is TRBV4-2, the J call TRBJ2-7; possibly TRBD2 for D (5 bases). This CDR3 comprises 12 residues. Germline CDR1 is LGHNA and CDR2 is YNFKEQ. Deletions cut 4 bases from V and 3 bases from J, with 7 bases between. The CDR3 protein is CASSPGGYEQYF. The CDR3, as DNA: TGTGCCAGCAGCCCCGGAGGCTACGAGCAGTACTTC.

V gene TRBV7-9 combines with J gene TRBJ2-2; 10 bases agree with TRBD1. Per the germline V gene, CDR1 is SEHNR and CDR2 is FQNEAQ (reference sequence). CDR3 length: 15 amino acids. V shed 6 bases, J shed 4 bases, and the junction held 5 bases outside the gene matches. The DNA of the CDR3 is TGTGCCAGCAGGAGGGACAGGGGTTTCACCGGGGAGCTGTTTTTT. Residues: CASRRDRGFTGELFF.

The chain employs TRBV2 and TRBJ1-1; perhaps TRBD1 as D (5 bases). Germline V gives CDR1 SNHLY, CDR2 FYNNEI. V lost 6 bases and J lost 3, with 17 bases in between. CDR3 length equals 15 residues. CDR3 in DNA: TGTGCCAGCAGGGGGACCGTTTTTGTTGACACTGAAGCTTTCTTT. Its protein is CASRGTVFVDTEAFF.